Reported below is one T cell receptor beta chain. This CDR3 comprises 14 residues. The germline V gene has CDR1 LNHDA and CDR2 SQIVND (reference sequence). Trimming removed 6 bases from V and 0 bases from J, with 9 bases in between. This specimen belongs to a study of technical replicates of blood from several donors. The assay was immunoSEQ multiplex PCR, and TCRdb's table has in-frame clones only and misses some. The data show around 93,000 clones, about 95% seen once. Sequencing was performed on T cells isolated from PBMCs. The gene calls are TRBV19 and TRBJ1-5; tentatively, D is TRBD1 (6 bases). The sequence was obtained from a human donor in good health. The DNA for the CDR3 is TGTGCCAGTAGGCAGGGGTATAGCAATCAGCCCCAGCATTTT. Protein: CASRQGYSNQPQHF.